Below are 27 T cell receptor beta chains sequenced from a single sample in a study of OX40 agonist ivuxolimab in advanced cancers. Profiling relied on immunoSEQ multiplex PCR, and the TCRdb table lists in-frame clones only, not all of them. The sample has about 25,000 clones; 86% are singletons. The sample in question was CD4+ or CD8+ T cells sorted from blood, obtained in a trial of the OX40 agonist ivuxolimab. These receptors came from an adult with an advanced solid tumor such as melanoma, head and neck, liver or kidney cancer.

The chain uses TRBV29-1 and TRBJ2-3, with 11 bases that match TRBD2. Germline CDR1 is SQVTM and CDR2 is ANQGSEA. The CDR3 contains 14 residues. V lost 8 bases to trimming and J lost 4 bases; unmatched junction nucleotides: 8. CDR3 sequence reads: CSINSGGGPDTQYF. Here the CDR3 DNA reads TGCAGCATCAATAGCGGGGGGGGTCCAGATACGCAGTATTTT.

The V and J genes are TRBV2 and TRBJ2-5, with D unresolved. Trimming cost V 6 bases and J 5 bases, with 13 bases left between them. Germline assignment: CDR1 SNHLY and CDR2 FYNNEI. The length of the CDR3 is 13 residues. CDR3 in amino acids: CASRVLGGETQYF. DNA of the CDR3: TGTGCCAGCAGGGTTCTGGGTGGGGAGACCCAGTACTTC.

The genes are TRBV28 and TRBJ2-3; a possible D gene is TRBD1 (5 bases). Germline V gives CDR1 MDHEN, CDR2 SYDVKM. The CDR3 is 16 amino acids. V was cut by 0 bases and J by 2 bases, with 12 bases left in between. The CDR3 here is CASSLWTAIITDTQYF. The CDR3 DNA reads TGTGCCAGCAGTTTATGGACAGCCATTATCACAGATACGCAGTATTTT. Together with reference TRBV28 and TRBJ2-3, the CDR3 gives the full variable domain: DVKVTQSSRYLVKRTGEKVFLECVQDMDHENMFWYRQDPGLGLRLIYFSYDVKMKEKGDIPEGYSVSREKKERFSLILESASTNQTSMYLCASSLWTAIITDTQYFGPGTRLTVL.

The rearrangement links TRBV4-2 to TRBJ2-7; D unresolved. V shed 1 base and J shed 1 base, with 2 bases lying between them. CDR1 is LGHNA and CDR2 is YNFKEQ in the germline V gene. This CDR3 spans 12 amino acids. The CDR3 sequence: CASSQGSYEQYF. In nucleotides, the CDR3 is TGTGCCAGCAGCCAAGGGTCCTACGAGCAGTACTTC.

The sample holds one count of this clone. V is TRBV18 and J is TRBJ2-1; D remains ambiguous. This CDR3 has 14 residues. The V end was cut by 0 bases, the J end by 4 bases, with 7 bases between. Per germline, CDR1 KGHSH and CDR2 LQKENI. DNA for the CDR3: TGTGCCAGCTCACCACCAGCGAAATACAATGAGCAGTTCTTC. It specifies CASSPPAKYNEQFF. The whole variable domain, remainder taken from reference TRBV18 and TRBJ2-1, is NAGVMQNPRHLVRRRGQEARLRCSPMKGHSHVYWYRQLPEEGLKFMVYLQKENIIDESGMPKERFSAEFPKEGPSILRIQQVVRGDSAAYFCASSPPAKYNEQFFGPGTRLTVL.

This chain joins TRBV11-1 and TRBJ2-1, with 10 bases lining up with TRBD2. There are 14 residues in the CDR3. V gave up 7 bases and J gave up 10 bases; unmatched junction bases: 10. Germline V lookup: CDR1 SGHAT, CDR2 FQDESV (reference sequence). CDR3 amino acids: CASTSAGGRMEQFF. The CDR3 DNA follows: TGTGCCAGCACCTCAGCGGGAGGGCGAATGGAGCAGTTCTTC.

This clone has only one observation. This chain uses TRBV7-9 with TRBJ2-6, with 7 bases identical to TRBD2. The CDR3 is made up of 15 amino acids. Looked up from germline, CDR1 is SEHNR and CDR2 is FQNEAQ (reference sequence). V shed 7 bases, J shed 4 bases, and the junction held 7 bases outside the gene matches. The CDR3 is CASTRAGSGANVLTF. Written as DNA, the CDR3 is TGTGCCAGCACCCGAGCGGGGTCAGGGGCCAACGTCCTGACTTTC. The full variable domain, in which reference TRBV7-9 and TRBJ2-6 provide the parts outside the CDR3, is DTGVSQNPRHKITKRGQNVTFRCDPISEHNRLYWYRQTLGQGPEFLTYFQNEAQLEKSRLLSDRFSAERPKGSFSTLEIQRTEQGDSAMYLCASTRAGSGANVLTFGAGSRLTVL.

CDR3 nucleotide sequence: TGTGCCAGCAGCCCCGGGACAGGGAACAATCAGCCCCAGCATTTT. Amino acids: CASSPGTGNNQPQHF. The gene calls are TRBV9 and TRBJ1-5; 9 bases are shared with TRBD1. The CDR3 sequence is 15 residues long. Germline V CDR1 and CDR2: SGDLS, YYNGEE. V was pared by 4 bases and J by 3 bases, with 5 bases of the junction left unmatched. Complete variable domain (other parts from reference TRBV9 and TRBJ1-5): DSGVTQTPKHLITATGQRVTLRCSPRSGDLSVYWYQQSLDQGLQFLIQYYNGEERAKGNILERFSAQQFPDLHSELNLSSLELGDSALYFCASSPGTGNNQPQHFGDGTRLSIL.

J is TRBJ1-5 and V is TRBV13; D gene unclear. The CDR3 extends over 12 amino acids. Germline values: CDR1 PRHDT, CDR2 FYEKMQ (reference sequence). Trimming removed 0 bases from V and 3 bases from J, with 0 bases in between. CDR3 loop: CASSLGNQPQHF. In DNA, the CDR3 is TGTGCCAGCAGCTTAGGCAATCAGCCCCAGCATTTT.

The chain uses TRBV6-4 and TRBJ2-1, with 11 positions matching TRBD2. V lost 5 bases and J lost 6; bases outside the gene matches: 3. Germline V lookup: CDR1 MRHNA, CDR2 SNTAGT. The CDR3 totals 14 residues. Here the CDR3 reads CASSLAGGVNEQFF. CDR3 nucleotides: TGTGCCAGCAGTTTAGCGGGAGGGGTCAATGAGCAGTTCTTC.

The chain combines TRBV2 with TRBJ1-1, with D unclear. The CDR3 runs 12 residues. Germline values: CDR1 SNHLY, CDR2 FYNNEI. The V gene lost 3 bases and the J gene lost 5 bases, with 7 bases spanning the gap. CDR3 in amino acids: CASSDRITEAFF. The CDR3 DNA is TGTGCCAGCAGTGATAGGATTACTGAAGCTTTCTTT.

The count of this clone is one. The chain combines TRBV9 with TRBJ2-2; 8 bases fit TRBD1. CDR1 and CDR2 (germline): SGDLS, YYNGEE. Trimming cost V 3 bases and J 4 bases; bases outside gene matches: 8. The CDR3 runs to 16 residues. CDR3 in amino acids: CASSARTGNRTGELFF. The CDR3 DNA reads TGTGCCAGCAGCGCCCGGACAGGGAATCGCACCGGGGAGCTGTTTTTT.

The chain joins TRBV2 to TRBJ1-4; D gene ambiguous. With 6 bases removed from V and 0 bases from J, the gap between germline ends came to 8 bases. The V gene's germline CDR1 is SNHLY and CDR2 FYNNEI. This CDR3 is built from 14 residues. This chain's CDR3 is CASRRSATNEKLFF. The CDR3 bases are TGTGCCAGCAGAAGGAGTGCAACTAATGAAAAACTGTTTTTT.

The chain links TRBV4-1 to TRBJ1-2; 8 bases line up with TRBD1. In germline, CDR1 is MGHRA, CDR2 YSYEKL. Trimming removed 8 bases from V and 6 bases from J; junction bases left unmatched: 8. CDR3 size: 13 residues. This CDR3 is CASGQGGLNGYTF. For the CDR3, the DNA is TGCGCCAGCGGACAGGGTGGGCTAAATGGCTACACCTTC.

In nucleotides, the CDR3 is TGCGCCAGCAGCCCTTGGGATCACACAGATACGCAGTATTTT. Its protein product is CASSPWDHTDTQYF. V is TRBV10-1 and J is TRBJ2-3; D ambiguous. Germline CDR1 is WNHNN and CDR2 is SYGVQD (reference sequence). The CDR3 is made up of 14 amino acids. V was shortened by 6 bases and J by 2 bases, with 12 bases between the two germline ends.

The chain couples TRBV10-2 to TRBJ2-4, with TRBD1 matching over 11 bases. The CDR3 runs to 17 residues. Trimming took 6 bases from V and 3 from J; bases not matched to a gene: 10. Per germline, CDR1 WSHSY and CDR2 SAAADI. The CDR3 loop reads CASRAPPGQGDKNIQYF. The CDR3 coding sequence is TGCGCCAGCAGGGCCCCCCCGGGACAGGGGGACAAAAACATTCAGTACTTC.

This chain uses TRBV27 with TRBJ2-1; 11 bases are shared with TRBD2. The CDR3 totals 16 residues. Per the germline V gene, CDR1 is MNHEY and CDR2 is SMNVEV (reference sequence). Germline trimming cut 5 bases from V and 1 base from J; bases unmatched to any gene: 4. The CDR3 region has the DNA TGTGCCAGCAGTACCAGGACTAGCGGGTCCTACAATGAGCAGTTCTTC. Its protein is CASSTRTSGSYNEQFF.

V and J are TRBV7-3 and TRBJ2-5; no definite D call. V dropped 3 bases and J dropped 1 base, with 9 bases sitting between them. From germline, CDR1 is SGHTA and CDR2 FQGTGA. This CDR3 region has 14 residues. CDR3: CASSLNNFQETQYF. CDR3 sequence (DNA): TGTGCCAGCAGCTTGAATAATTTCCAAGAGACCCAGTACTTC.

The rearrangement uses TRBV19 and TRBJ1-1; D uncertain. Germline V CDR1 and CDR2: LNHDA, SQIVND (reference sequence). With 5 bases removed from V and 4 bases from J, the gap between germline ends came to 14 bases. The CDR3 covers 14 residues. The CDR3 is CASSFLGLGTEAFF. The DNA of the CDR3 is TGTGCCAGTAGTTTTCTTGGGTTGGGCACTGAAGCTTTCTTT.

This chain joins TRBV6-5 and TRBJ2-7; 7 nucleotides agree with TRBD2. The trim removed 0 bases at V and 0 bases at J, leaving 2 bases unmatched. The germline V gene has CDR1 MNHEY and CDR2 SVGAGI. CDR3 length: 15 amino acids. The CDR3 region is CASSYSGEGSYEQYF. The CDR3 DNA is TGTGCCAGCAGTTACTCAGGGGAGGGCTCCTACGAGCAGTACTTC.

The chain uses TRBV6-5 and TRBJ2-7; the match to TRBD2 covers 7 bases. The CDR3 runs 11 residues. Germline V lookup: CDR1 MNHEY, CDR2 SVGAGI. Trimming at V came to 8 bases and at J to 5 bases, leaving 3 bases not matched to a gene. DNA of the CDR3: TGTGCCAGCCTGGCGGGGGACGAGCAGTACTTC. Its translation is CASLAGDEQYF.

V gene TRBV9 combines with J gene TRBJ2-7, with 7 bases lining up with TRBD1. This CDR3 contains 15 residues. CDR1 is SGDLS and CDR2 is YYNGEE in the germline V gene. With V trimmed by 2 bases and J by 0 bases, 5 bases remained unmatched. The CDR3 nucleotides read TGTGCCAGCAGCGTGGGACAGTCTAGCTCCTACGAGCAGTACTTC. Protein: CASSVGQSSSYEQYF.

The rearrangement uses TRBV5-1 and TRBJ2-5, with D possibly matching TRBD2 (5 bases). TRBJ2-7 matches the DNA end more closely, so the J call is doubtful. CDR1 is SGHRS and CDR2 is YFSETQ in the germline V gene. The CDR3 is made up of 14 amino acids. CDR3 coding DNA: TGCGCCAGCAGCTTTGAGGGCAGCTCCTACGAGCAGTACTTC. Protein sequence: CASSFEGSSYEQYF.

This clone was counted only a few times. The CDR3 DNA follows: TGCGCCAGCAGCCAAGATCAGAACCGCCTGAACACTGAAGCTTTCTTT. The encoded protein is CASSQDQNRLNTEAFF. The rearrangement links TRBV4-1 to TRBJ1-1; D not resolved. V was cut by 0 bases and J by 0 bases, with 11 bases left in between. CDR1 is MGHRA and CDR2 is YSYEKL in the germline V gene. The CDR3 has 16 residues.

This rearrangement joins TRBV19 to TRBJ1-1; TRBD1 aligns across 8 bases. Germline V gene sequence: CDR1 LNHDA, CDR2 SQIVND (reference sequence). The CDR3 sequence is 14 residues long. The junction had 5 bases not matched to a gene; V was cut back by 3 bases and J by 5 bases. CDR3 nucleotide sequence: TGTGCCAGTAGTATCACAGGGGGGTATACTGAAGCTTTCTTT. The encoded protein is CASSITGGYTEAFF.

This chain connects TRBV11-2 to TRBJ2-5, with D tentatively TRBD1 (5 bases). Trimming took off 5 bases at V and 3 bases at J, with 13 bases between the two ends. Per germline, CDR1 SGHAT and CDR2 FQNNGV. This CDR3 is 14 amino acids long. The CDR3 sequence: CASSPGHLKETQYF. In DNA form, the CDR3 reads TGTGCCAGCAGCCCCGGACACCTCAAAGAGACCCAGTACTTC.

Here the CDR3 DNA reads TGTGCCAGTAGCTCAAGAGGGACAGGGAAAAGAGTTAGCAATCAGCCCCAGCATTTT. It specifies CASSSRGTGKRVSNQPQHF. The chain joins TRBV19 to TRBJ1-5, with 9 bases identical to TRBD1. Germline V gene lookup returns CDR1 LNHDA and CDR2 SQIVND (reference sequence). The CDR3 covers 19 residues. The V segment lost 6 bases and the J segment 0 bases; nucleotides outside the gene matches: 15.